This T cell receptor (beta chain) was obtained from a study of T cells in tuberculosis. Study details: T cells were selected with CD1B tetramers loaded with glucose monomycolate.

On average about 100,000 T cells per donor were immunosequenced. V lost 1 base to trimming and J lost 4 bases; unmatched junction nucleotides: 5. CDR3 length: 16 residues. Per germline, CDR1 SGDLS and CDR2 YYNGEE. Sequencing was performed with immunoSEQ multiplex PCR; in TCRdb, only in-frame clones are kept and a portion is missing. Seen here are about 30,000 clones, around 91% observed once, and the top ten hold roughly 6.1%. With respect to this clone: Its antigen is currently unknown.

General study points: Shorter CDR3-alpha in active tuberculosis partly drove smaller distances.

The sequence was obtained from a donor aged 10-30 years with latent tuberculosis or without tuberculosis infection. V usage is TRBV9 and J usage is TRBJ2-3; 11 nucleotides line up with TRBD2. Sample: PBMCs. CDR3 DNA sequence: TGTGCCAGCAGCGTACTTAGCGGGGGGGCCGCAGATACGCAGTATTTT. Protein sequence: CASSVLSGGAADTQYF.